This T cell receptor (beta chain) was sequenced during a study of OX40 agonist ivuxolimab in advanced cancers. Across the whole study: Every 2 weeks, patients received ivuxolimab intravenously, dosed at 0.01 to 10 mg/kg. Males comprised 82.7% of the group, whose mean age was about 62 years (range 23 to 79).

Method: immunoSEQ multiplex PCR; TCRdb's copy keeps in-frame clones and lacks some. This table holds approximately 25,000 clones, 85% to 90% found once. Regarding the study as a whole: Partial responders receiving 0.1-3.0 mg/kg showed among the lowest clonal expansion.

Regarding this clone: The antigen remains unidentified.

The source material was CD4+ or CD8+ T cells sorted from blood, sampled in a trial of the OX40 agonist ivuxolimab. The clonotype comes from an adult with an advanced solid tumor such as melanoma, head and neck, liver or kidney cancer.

The CDR3 loop is CASSSDDSYEQYF. The DNA of the CDR3 is TGTGCCAGCAGCTCCGATGACTCCTACGAGCAGTACTTC. The chain is built from TRBV7-3 and TRBJ2-7; D not resolved. V was cut by 4 bases and J by 0 bases, with 7 bases left in between. The CDR3 has 13 amino acids. CDR1 and CDR2 from the germline V gene are SGHTA and FQGTGA.